These 32 T cell receptor beta chains share one sample of origin, sequenced in a study of shared clonotypes between healthy human individuals. Assay used: immunoSEQ multiplex PCR; TCRdb lists only in-frame clones, some missing. The sample has some 650,000 clones; approximately 97% are singletons. The sequenced sample was naive CD4+ T cells sorted from blood. Specified subset: CD45RA+ positively selected. These TCRs come from a woman in her twenties or thirties in good health.

V is TRBV29-1 and J is TRBJ2-1; D remains unclear. This CDR3 is 10 amino acids long. The germline V gene has CDR1 SQVTM and CDR2 ANQGSEA. V was pared by 8 bases and J by 7 bases, with 9 bases between. DNA for the CDR3: TGCAGCCTTGGACGAAATGAGCAGTTCTTC. Its translation: CSLGRNEQFF.

This clone was observed a single time. The chain employs TRBV29-1 and TRBJ2-7; 7 nucleotides match TRBD2. This CDR3 is 12 amino acids long. Losses at the gene ends were 5 bases for V and 3 bases for J; bases not matched to a gene: 4. Per the germline V gene, CDR1 is SQVTM and CDR2 is ANQGSEA. The CDR3 DNA reads TGCAGCGTTAAGCGGGACGGCTACGAGCAGTACTTC. It yields the protein CSVKRDGYEQYF.

The chain employs TRBV25-1 and TRBJ2-1; no definite D call. The ends were cut back, 6 bases at V and 1 base at J, with 4 bases in the middle. CDR3 length: 12 residues. In germline, CDR1 is MGHDK, CDR2 SYGVNS. The CDR3 here is CASRGSYNEQFF. The CDR3 region has the DNA TGTGCCAGCAGAGGATCCTACAATGAGCAGTTCTTC.

The V gene is TRBV27, the J gene TRBJ1-5; perhaps TRBD1 as D (5 bases). CDR3 size: 14 residues. V was cut by 4 bases and J by 4 bases, with 11 bases left in between. Germline values: CDR1 MNHEY, CDR2 SMNVEV (reference sequence). CDR3 in DNA: TGTGCCAGCAGTTCGGACATACTTAATCAGCCCCAGCATTTT. It specifies CASSSDILNQPQHF.

The gene calls are TRBV2 and TRBJ1-2; no clear D gene. V was pared by 5 bases and J by 5 bases, with 6 bases between. Germline CDR1 and CDR2: SNHLY and FYNNEI. CDR3 size: 11 residues. CDR3 DNA sequence: TGTGCCAGCAGTCCAGAGTATGGCTACACCTTC. The encoded protein is CASSPEYGYTF. The full variable domain, its missing parts supplied by reference TRBV2 and TRBJ1-2, is EPEVTQTPSHQVTQMGQEVILRCVPISNHLYFYWYRQILGQKVEFLVSFYNNEISEKSEIFDDQFSVERPDGSNFTLKIRSTKLEDSAMYFCASSPEYGYTFGSGTRLTVV.

The chain is built from TRBV19 and TRBJ2-7; no firm D call. Germline V lookup: CDR1 LNHDA, CDR2 SQIVND (reference sequence). The length of the CDR3 is 15 residues. Trimming took off 6 bases at V and 0 bases at J, with 15 bases between the two ends. The CDR3 protein is CASRLSATSSYEQYF. DNA for the CDR3: TGTGCCAGTAGGCTCTCCGCGACGAGCTCCTACGAGCAGTACTTC.

The chain links TRBV28 to TRBJ1-5; D call uncertain. V lost 6 bases and J 6 bases, leaving 21 bases between the germline ends. The CDR3 consists of 16 residues. Germline V gene lookup returns CDR1 MDHEN and CDR2 SYDVKM. CDR3: CASRGVHQRDPQPQHF. CDR3 bases: TGTGCCAGCAGGGGAGTACACCAAAGGGATCCTCAGCCCCAGCATTTT.

This clone appeared a single time. J is TRBJ2-7 and V is TRBV6-1; D is unresolved. Trimming cost V 2 bases and J 1 base, with 15 bases left between them. The CDR3 contains 16 residues. Germline V lookup: CDR1 MNHNS, CDR2 SASEGT. The CDR3 region is CASSEYVAASSYEQYF. In DNA, the CDR3 is TGTGCCAGCAGTGAATATGTAGCCGCCAGTTCCTACGAGCAGTACTTC.

CDR3 region: CASSPFSGNSYEQYF. CDR3 sequence (DNA): TGTGCCAGCAGCCCATTTAGCGGGAACTCCTACGAGCAGTACTTC. V usage is TRBV7-6 and J usage is TRBJ2-7; TRBD2 agrees at 8 bases. There are 15 residues in the CDR3. Germline lookup yields CDR1 SGHVS and CDR2 FNYEAQ. The V segment lost 5 bases and the J segment 0 bases; nucleotides outside the gene matches: 6.

The chain employs TRBV30 and TRBJ2-7; D gene ambiguous. The CDR3 has 13 amino acids. Germline assignment: CDR1 GTSNPN and CDR2 SVGIG (reference sequence). V was pared by 1 base and J by 2 bases, with 9 bases between. The CDR3 bases are TGTGCCTGGAGTGACACGCTAACCTACGAGCAGTACTTC. Its translation: CAWSDTLTYEQYF.

The chain recombines TRBV10-3 with TRBJ1-1, with TRBD1 identical over 7 bases. Per germline, CDR1 ENHRY and CDR2 SYGVKD. V shed 3 bases and J 1 base; nucleotides not matched to a gene: 2. The CDR3 is 14 amino acids. The CDR3 DNA follows: TGTGCCATCAGTGAAAAGGGGGCGAACACTGAAGCTTTCTTT. Residues: CAISEKGANTEAFF.

V is TRBV28 and J is TRBJ1-2; D not resolved. Germline V lookup: CDR1 MDHEN, CDR2 SYDVKM. V was clipped by 1 base and J by 4 bases, with 19 bases between them. There are 17 residues in the CDR3. The CDR3 sequence is CASSLLVSFQSVYGYTF. CDR3 coding DNA: TGTGCCAGCAGTTTATTGGTCAGCTTTCAGTCCGTCTATGGCTACACCTTC.

The chain links TRBV28 to TRBJ2-2; D ambiguous. Germline-derived CDR1 and CDR2 are MDHEN and SYDVKM. The CDR3 consists of 14 residues. V was cut by 2 bases and J by 4 bases, with 8 bases left in between. The CDR3 DNA sequence: TGTGCCAGCAGTTTAGGGCAGATCACCGGGGAGCTGTTTTTT. Protein product: CASSLGQITGELFF.

The chain uses TRBV29-1 and TRBJ2-5, with 12 bases that match TRBD1. Germline V lookup: CDR1 SQVTM, CDR2 ANQGSEA. The CDR3 sequence is 14 residues long. The J segment lost 5 bases and the V segment lost 6 bases, leaving 7 bases of the junction unmatched. Here the CDR3 reads CSVARDRGHETQYF. The DNA for the CDR3 is TGCAGCGTCGCTCGGGACAGGGGGCATGAGACCCAGTACTTC.

The chain's CDR3 is CASSPGRANTEAFF. The CDR3 coding sequence is TGTGCCAGCAGCCCAGGCAGAGCGAACACTGAAGCTTTCTTT. V is TRBV7-9 and J is TRBJ1-1; no clear D. The CDR3 sequence is 14 residues long. The V end was cut by 5 bases, the J end by 1 base, with 11 bases between. Germline assignment: CDR1 SEHNR and CDR2 FQNEAQ (reference sequence). Full variable domain (missing parts from reference TRBV7-9 and TRBJ1-1): DTGVSQNPRHKITKRGQNVTFRCDPISEHNRLYWYRQTLGQGPEFLTYFQNEAQLEKSRLLSDRFSAERPKGSFSTLEIQRTEQGDSAMYLCASSPGRANTEAFFGQGTRLTVV.

The chain joins TRBV28 to TRBJ2-7; maybe TRBD2 (5 bases). Trimming took 3 bases from V and 2 from J, leaving 14 bases between them. The germline V gene has CDR1 MDHEN and CDR2 SYDVKM. The CDR3 is made up of 15 amino acids. The CDR3, as DNA: TGTGCCAGCAGTTTTTCCCTGGACGGGACCTACGAGCAGTACTTC. Amino acid sequence: CASSFSLDGTYEQYF.

The gene calls are TRBV2 and TRBJ2-7; weak D call: TRBD1 (6 bases). Trimming cost V 4 bases and J 3 bases, with 19 bases left between them. The CDR3 contains 16 residues. Per the germline V gene, CDR1 is SNHLY and CDR2 is FYNNEI. The CDR3 DNA reads TGTGCCAGCAGTGGTCGGAGGACTGGGGGCGGCTACGAGCAGTACTTC. It yields the protein CASSGRRTGGGYEQYF.

J is TRBJ2-6 and V is TRBV19; D might be TRBD1 (6 bases). V was clipped by 9 bases and J by 1 base, with 13 bases between them. Germline V lookup: CDR1 LNHDA, CDR2 SQIVND (reference sequence). The CDR3 is made up of 15 amino acids. The CDR3 sequence is CASQIQGSGANVLTF. The CDR3 region has the DNA TGTGCCAGCCAGATACAGGGTTCTGGGGCCAACGTCCTGACTTTC.

The genes are TRBV19 and TRBJ2-1, with 9 bases aligning to TRBD1. The CDR3 is made up of 15 amino acids. CDR1 LNHDA and CDR2 SQIVND come from the germline V gene (reference sequence). Losses at the gene ends were 5 bases for V and 4 bases for J; bases not matched to a gene: 6. This CDR3 is CASSGGQGIYNEQFF. The CDR3, as DNA: TGTGCCAGTAGTGGGGGACAGGGAATATACAATGAGCAGTTCTTC.

This sequence joins TRBV7-9 and TRBJ1-5; TRBD1 aligns across 9 bases. This CDR3 has 17 residues. CDR1 is SEHNR, CDR2 FQNEAQ, per germline (reference sequence). V shed 5 bases and J 11 bases; nucleotides not matched to a gene: 19. CDR3 protein: CASSQGWGQGLGEAQHF. The CDR3 DNA reads as TGTGCCAGCAGCCAAGGGTGGGGACAGGGCCTCGGGGAGGCCCAGCATTTT. The entire variable domain, with the rest obtained from reference TRBV7-9 and TRBJ1-5, is as follows: DTGVSQNPRHKITKRGQNVTFRCDPISEHNRLYWYRQTLGQGPEFLTYFQNEAQLEKSRLLSDRFSAERPKGSFSTLEIQRTEQGDSAMYLCASSQGWGQGLGEAQHFGDGTRLSIL.

This chain connects TRBV6-1 to TRBJ2-5; 10 bases are shared with TRBD1. The CDR3 consists of 15 residues. V dropped 3 bases and J dropped 5; count of bases not matched to a gene: 6. Germline CDR1 MNHNS, CDR2 SASEGT. CDR3 in DNA: TGTGCCAGCAGTGAGGGACAGGGGCGGTTGGAGACCCAGTACTTC. It is translated as CASSEGQGRLETQYF.

This clone was detected a few times. Other DNA sequences in this sample translate to the same CDR3. The rearrangement uses TRBV5-1 and TRBJ1-2, with D perhaps matching TRBD1 (5 bases). The V gene's germline CDR1 is SGHRS and CDR2 YFSETQ. Between the trimmed V and J ends, which lost 0 bases and 5 bases, there was a span of 8 bases. The CDR3 runs to 13 residues. The CDR3 DNA reads TGCGCCAGCAGCTTGGAAGGGACTTATGGCTACACCTTC. Its protein is CASSLEGTYGYTF.

The chain employs TRBV2 and TRBJ1-5; possible D gene TRBD1, 6 bases. This CDR3 comprises 14 residues. Germline V lookup: CDR1 SNHLY, CDR2 FYNNEI. Trimming shortened V by 6 bases and J by 6 bases, and 15 bases separated the two germline ends. Written as DNA, the CDR3 is TGTGCCAGCAGGAAATACAGGGATGGTCAGCCCCAGCATTTT. This translates into CASRKYRDGQPQHF.

The chain joins TRBV11-2 to TRBJ2-7; D remains ambiguous. CDR3 length equals 12 residues. Trimming removed 3 bases from V and 6 bases from J, with 9 bases in between. Germline V gene sequence: CDR1 SGHAT, CDR2 FQNNGV. In DNA, the CDR3 is TGTGCCAGCAGCTTTCTCTCTTCCGAGCAGTACTTC. Its translation: CASSFLSSEQYF.

The chain carries TRBV19 and TRBJ1-5, with a weak D call TRBD1 (5 bases). V was trimmed by 6 bases and J by 5 bases, leaving 14 bases between them. The CDR3 has 14 residues. In germline, CDR1 is LNHDA, CDR2 SQIVND (reference sequence). The CDR3 region has the DNA TGTGCCAGTAGGACAGAGTTAGATTATCAGCCCCAGCATTTT. Its translation is CASRTELDYQPQHF.

The chain carries TRBV2 and TRBJ2-1; 10 bases agree with TRBD2. This CDR3 is 14 amino acids long. J gave up 7 bases and V 4 bases, and 4 bases lay outside the gene matches. Germline CDR1 is SNHLY and CDR2 is FYNNEI. The DNA of the CDR3 is TGTGCCAGCAGTGTCGAACTAGCGGGGAATGAGCAGTTCTTC. This translates into CASSVELAGNEQFF.

Concerning this clone: The sample holds other DNA sequences that translate to the same CDR3. The chain has TRBV18 and TRBJ2-5; D call uncertain. Trimming took off 3 bases at V and 4 bases at J, with 6 bases between the two ends. The CDR3 is 12 residues long. The germline CDR1 and CDR2 sequences are KGHSH and LQKENI. The CDR3 DNA follows: TGTGCCAGCTCACCGGGCAGAGAGACCCAGTACTTC. This codes for CASSPGRETQYF.

The chain has TRBV28 and TRBJ2-5; the D is unclear. Trimming shortened V by 3 bases and J by 5 bases, and 13 bases separated the two germline ends. The CDR3 runs 14 residues. Germline V gene sequence: CDR1 MDHEN, CDR2 SYDVKM. The CDR3, as DNA: TGTGCCAGCAGTTTCCCCTCCACGACGGAGACCCAGTACTTC. This translates into CASSFPSTTETQYF. Filled out from reference TRBV28 and TRBJ2-5, the complete variable domain reads DVKVTQSSRYLVKRTGEKVFLECVQDMDHENMFWYRQDPGLGLRLIYFSYDVKMKEKGDIPEGYSVSREKKERFSLILESASTNQTSMYLCASSFPSTTETQYFGPGTRLLVL.

This chain uses TRBV12-5 with TRBJ2-5; D is perhaps TRBD1 or TRBD2 (5 bases each). The CDR3 consists of 13 residues. CDR1 LGHNT and CDR2 FRNRAP come from the germline V gene. V lost 1 base and J lost 5, with 8 bases in between. The CDR3 DNA reads TGTGCTAGTGGTTTGGGGTGGGGGGAGACCCAGTACTTC. The encoded protein is CASGLGWGETQYF.

The CDR3 loop is CASSSGTGKGNTIYF. The CDR3, as DNA: TGCGCCAGCAGCTCCGGGACAGGGAAGGGGAACACCATATATTTT. The chain combines TRBV5-1 with TRBJ1-3; 9 positions agree with TRBD1. The CDR3 has 15 amino acids. The V segment lost 3 bases and the J segment 7 bases; nucleotides outside the gene matches: 8. The germline V gene encodes CDR1 SGHRS and CDR2 YFSETQ.

The gene calls are TRBV5-1 and TRBJ1-2; D is uncertain. V dropped 2 bases and J dropped 6 bases, with 11 bases sitting between them. The CDR3 contains 13 residues. Germline V gene sequence: CDR1 SGHRS, CDR2 YFSETQ. The CDR3 DNA reads as TGCGCCAGCAGCTTCGTTGGGCTGGATGGCTACACCTTC. Protein sequence: CASSFVGLDGYTF.

This chain connects TRBV25-1 to TRBJ2-7; no clear D. The CDR3 spans 16 residues. Germline assignment: CDR1 MGHDK and CDR2 SYGVNS. With 2 bases removed from V and 2 bases from J, the gap between germline ends came to 16 bases. In DNA, the CDR3 is TGTGCCAGCAGTGAAAATAACGATAAAGCTCCCTACGAGCAGTACTTC. Encoded protein: CASSENNDKAPYEQYF.